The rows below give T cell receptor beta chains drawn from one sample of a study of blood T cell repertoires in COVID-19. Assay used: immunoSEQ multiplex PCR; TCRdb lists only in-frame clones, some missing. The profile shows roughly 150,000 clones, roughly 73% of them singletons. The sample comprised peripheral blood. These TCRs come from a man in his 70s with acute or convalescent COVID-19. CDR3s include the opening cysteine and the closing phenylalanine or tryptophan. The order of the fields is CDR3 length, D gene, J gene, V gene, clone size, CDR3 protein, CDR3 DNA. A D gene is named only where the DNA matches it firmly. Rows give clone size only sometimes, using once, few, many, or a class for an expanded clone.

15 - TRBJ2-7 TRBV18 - CASSPRVNDAYEQYF TGTGCCAGCTCACCACGAGTGAACGATGCCTACGAGCAGTACTTC
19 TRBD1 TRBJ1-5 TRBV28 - CASSPRDRGLVYGNQPQHF TGTGCCAGCAGTCCCCGGGACAGGGGGCTTGTGTACGGCAATCAGCCCCAGCATTTT
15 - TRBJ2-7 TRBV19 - CASSTHGEPTYEQYF TGTGCCAGTAGTACCCATGGGGAGCCCACCTACGAGCAGTACTTC
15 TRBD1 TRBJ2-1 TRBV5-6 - CASSSIRQGLNEQFF TGTGCCAGCAGCTCTATACGACAGGGCCTCAATGAGCAGTTCTTC
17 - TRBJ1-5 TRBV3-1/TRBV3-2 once CASSQGVGLRGNQPQHF TGTGCCAGCAGCCAAGGTGTGGGGCTACGTGGCAATCAGCCCCAGCATTTT
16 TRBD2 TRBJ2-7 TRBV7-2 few CASSRASGRTSYEQYF TGTGCCAGCAGCAGAGCTAGCGGGAGAACTTCCTACGAGCAGTACTTC
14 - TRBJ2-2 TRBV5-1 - CASSLALRAGELFF TGCGCCAGCAGCTTGGCCTTGCGCGCCGGGGAGCTGTTTTTT
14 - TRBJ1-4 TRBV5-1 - CASSPNTANEKLFF TGCGCCAGCAGCCCAAACACAGCTAATGAAAAACTGTTTTTT
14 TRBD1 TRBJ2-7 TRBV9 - CASSLGTGEYEQYF TGTGCCAGCAGCCTCGGGACAGGCGAGTACGAGCAGTACTTC
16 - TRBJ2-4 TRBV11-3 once CASSLGQGLAKNIQYF TGTGCCAGCAGCTTAGGACAGGGACTAGCCAAAAACATTCAGTACTTC
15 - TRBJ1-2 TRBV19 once CASSSLPGGNYGYTF TGTGCCAGTAGTAGTCTTCCGGGAGGGAACTATGGCTACACCTTC
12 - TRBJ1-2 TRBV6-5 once CASRNNRVGYTF TGTGCCAGCAGAAACAACAGGGTTGGCTACACCTTC
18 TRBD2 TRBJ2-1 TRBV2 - CASSELASGGAFYNEQFF TGTGCCAGCAGTGAATTGGCTAGCGGGGGGGCGTTCTACAATGAGCAGTTCTTC
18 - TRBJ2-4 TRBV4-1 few CASSQDTAAGMSKNIQYF TGCGCCAGCAGCCAAGACACTGCCGCAGGGATGTCCAAAAACATTCAGTACTTC
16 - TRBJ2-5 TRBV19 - CASSIGRGGGQETQYF TGTGCCAGTAGTATAGGCAGGGGAGGGGGACAAGAGACCCAGTACTTC
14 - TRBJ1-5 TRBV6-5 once CASSDGAKDQPQHF TGTGCCAGCAGCGATGGGGCAAAAGATCAGCCCCAGCATTTT
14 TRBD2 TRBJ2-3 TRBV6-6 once CASSYGDGRNTQYF TGTGCCAGCAGTTATGGAGACGGGAGGAATACGCAGTATTTT
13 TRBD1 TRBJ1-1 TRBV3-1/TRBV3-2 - CASSQDGDRGAFF TGTGCCAGCAGCCAAGATGGGGACAGGGGAGCTTTCTTT
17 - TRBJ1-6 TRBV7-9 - CASSLGVGRLYNSPLHF TGTGCCAGCAGCCTTGGGGTGGGGAGACTTTATAATTCACCCCTCCACTTT
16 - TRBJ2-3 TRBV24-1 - CATSDATGTSTDTQYF TGTGCCACCAGTGATGCGACAGGGACTAGCACAGATACGCAGTATTTT
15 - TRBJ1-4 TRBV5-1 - CASSPVTGINEKLFF TGCGCCAGCAGCCCAGTCACAGGGATTAATGAAAAACTGTTTTTT
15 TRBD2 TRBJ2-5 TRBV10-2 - CASSDPSGSLETQYF TGCGCCAGCAGTGATCCTAGCGGGAGTCTTGAGACCCAGTACTTC
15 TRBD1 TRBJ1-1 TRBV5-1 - CASSFTGTGSTEAFF TGCGCCAGCAGCTTCACAGGGACAGGGTCGACTGAAGCTTTCTTT
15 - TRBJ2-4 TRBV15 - CATSRDSVRANIQYF TGTGCCACCAGCAGAGATTCCGTCAGGGCGAACATTCAGTACTTC
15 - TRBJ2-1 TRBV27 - CASTWSASSYNEQFF TGTGCCAGCACCTGGAGCGCCAGCTCCTACAATGAGCAGTTCTTC
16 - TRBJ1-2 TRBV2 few CASSAESGNSNYGYTF TGTGCCAGCAGTGCGGAATCGGGAAATTCTAACTATGGCTACACCTTC
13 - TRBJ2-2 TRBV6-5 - CASTPTATGELFF TGTGCCAGCACCCCGACTGCAACCGGGGAGCTGTTTTTT
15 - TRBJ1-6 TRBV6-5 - CASSTGRVGNSPLHF TGTGCCAGCAGCACAGGGCGTGTGGGTAATTCACCCCTCCACTTT
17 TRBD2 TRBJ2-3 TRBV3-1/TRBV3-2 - CASSQGASGGFTDTQYF TGTGCCAGCAGCCAAGGCGCTAGCGGGGGATTCACAGATACGCAGTATTTT
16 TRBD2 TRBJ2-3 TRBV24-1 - CATSDPSAGGQDTQYF TGTGCCACCAGTGATCCCTCAGCGGGGGGACAAGATACGCAGTATTTT
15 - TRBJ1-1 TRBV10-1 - CASSEDEQVNTEAFF TGCGCCAGCAGTGAGGACGAACAGGTGAACACTGAAGCTTTCTTT
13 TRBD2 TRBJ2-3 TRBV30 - CAWRLAVTDTQYF TGTGCCTGGCGACTAGCGGTCACAGATACGCAGTATTTT
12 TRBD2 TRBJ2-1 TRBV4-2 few CASTSGFNEQFF TGTGCCAGTACTAGCGGTTTTAATGAGCAGTTCTTC
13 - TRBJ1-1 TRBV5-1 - CASSFTDDTEAFF TGCGCCAGCAGCTTTACAGACGACACTGAAGCTTTCTTT
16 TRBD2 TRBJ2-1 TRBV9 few CASSANSGRRENEQFF TGTGCCAGCAGCGCCAATAGCGGGAGACGAGAGAATGAGCAGTTCTTC
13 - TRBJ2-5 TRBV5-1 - CASSARDQETQYF TGCGCCAGCAGCGCCCGGGACCAAGAGACCCAGTACTTC
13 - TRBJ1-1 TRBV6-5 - CASSPRGSTEAFF TGTGCCAGCAGCCCGCGGGGTAGCACTGAAGCTTTCTTT
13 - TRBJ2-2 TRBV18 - CASSHDTAGELFF TGTGCCAGCTCACACGATACTGCCGGGGAGCTGTTTTTT
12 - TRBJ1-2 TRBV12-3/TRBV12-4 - CASSLNSYGYTF TGTGCCAGCAGTTTAAACAGCTATGGCTACACCTTC
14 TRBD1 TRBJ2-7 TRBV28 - CASRPGTGGYEQYF TGTGCCAGCAGACCTGGGACAGGGGGCTACGAGCAGTACTTC
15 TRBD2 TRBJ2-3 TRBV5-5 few CASSPGLTSTDTQYF TGTGCCAGCAGTCCGGGACTAACTAGCACAGATACGCAGTATTTT
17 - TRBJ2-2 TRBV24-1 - CATSDPGAGVDTGELFF TGTGCCACCAGTGACCCGGGGGCGGGAGTGGACACCGGGGAGCTGTTTTTT
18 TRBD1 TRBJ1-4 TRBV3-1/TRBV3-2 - CASSPLPGQGVTNEKLFF TGTGCCAGCAGCCCCCTGCCCGGACAGGGAGTAACTAATGAAAAACTGTTTTTT
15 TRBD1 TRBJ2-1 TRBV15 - CATSRDRTGWNEQFF TGTGCCACCAGCAGAGATCGGACAGGTTGGAATGAGCAGTTCTTC
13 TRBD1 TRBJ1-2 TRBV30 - CAWRDRVFGGYTF TGTGCCTGGAGGGACAGGGTCTTCGGTGGCTACACCTTC
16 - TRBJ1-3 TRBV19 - CASSMTRSLSGNTIYF TGTGCCAGTAGTATGACTCGCAGTCTCTCTGGAAACACCATATATTTT
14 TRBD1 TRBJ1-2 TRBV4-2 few CASSSGQPGYGYTF TGTGCCAGCAGCTCGGGACAGCCAGGCTATGGCTACACCTTC
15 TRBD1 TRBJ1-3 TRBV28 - CASSTGQASGNTIYF TGTGCCAGCAGTACAGGACAGGCCTCTGGAAACACCATATATTTT
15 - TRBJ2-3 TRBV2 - CASSGASAPLNTQYF TGTGCCAGCAGTGGGGCTAGCGCCCCCTTAAATACGCAGTATTTT
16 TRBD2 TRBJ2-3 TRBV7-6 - CASSQGLAGVADTQYF TGTGCCAGCAGCCAAGGACTAGCGGGAGTAGCAGATACGCAGTATTTT
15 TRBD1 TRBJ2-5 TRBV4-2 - CASSQAPGTEETQYF TGTGCCAGCAGCCAAGCACCGGGGACAGAAGAGACCCAGTACTTC
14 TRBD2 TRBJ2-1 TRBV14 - CASSRAGRVDEQFF TGTGCCAGCAGCCGTGCAGGGAGGGTGGATGAGCAGTTCTTC